One T cell receptor (beta chain) is described in this entry. No antigen is known for it. Germline CDR1 and CDR2: DFQATT and SNEGSKA (reference sequence). Deletions cut 7 bases from V and 6 bases from J, with 12 bases between. This CDR3 spans 11 amino acids. Treatment described: approximately nine-day PBMC culture with coronavirus spike peptide pools or control peptides (ViraFEST assay). ViraFEST enlarged antigen-specific T cell populations with peptide pools and afterwards sequenced TCRs. The data belong to a study of vaccination and CD4 T cells after COVID-19. The Oncomine TCR Beta short-read assay sequenced DNA from cultured CD4+ T cells. Each CDR3 protein gets one entry after TCRdb re-called the PCR reads with MiXCR. The sample shows approximately 17,000 distinct CDR3 sequences, roughly half of them seen only once.

This chain links TRBV20-1 with TRBJ2-5; maybe TRBD2 (6 bases). This receptor was identified in a human donor who had recovered from COVID-19. The specimen comprised CD4+ T cells from blood, cultured in vitro, sampled before SARS-CoV-2 vaccination. CDR3 coding DNA: TGCAGTGTCGCGGGGACGCAGACCCAGTACTTC. This sequence encodes CSVAGTQTQYF.